This entry features one T cell receptor beta chain sequence. V lost 6 bases, J lost 2 bases, and 10 bases stayed unmatched. This CDR3 is built from 17 residues. Per germline, CDR1 LNHDA and CDR2 SQIVND (reference sequence). The data belong to a study of OX40 agonist ivuxolimab in advanced cancers. Looking at the study overall: Cancers in dose escalation were hepatocellular, melanoma, renal cell and head and neck.

Assay used: immunoSEQ multiplex PCR; TCRdb lists only in-frame clones, some missing. The sample includes about 14,000 clones, 75% to 80% of them seen just once. The genes are TRBV19 and TRBJ2-3, with 11 bases aligning to TRBD2. This material consisted of CD4+ or CD8+ T cells sorted from blood, taken in a trial of the OX40 agonist ivuxolimab. This receptor was taken from an adult with an advanced solid tumor such as melanoma, head and neck, liver or kidney cancer. The CDR3 DNA reads TGTGCCAGTAGGCTCTCTGGGACTAGCGGTGTCACAGATACGCAGTATTTT. This translates into CASRLSGTSGVTDTQYF.